Below are 14 T cell receptor beta chains sequenced from a single sample in a study of blood T cell repertoires in COVID-19. Some clones are missing from TCRdb's copy, which holds only in-frame ones; the method was immunoSEQ multiplex PCR. The sample includes 300,000 to 350,000 clones, roughly 90% seen only once; the top ten take 0.95% to 1.3%. The specimen sequenced was peripheral blood. These receptors all stem from a woman aged 40-49 years with COVID-19, enrolled during active disease.

The chain uses TRBV5-6 and TRBJ1-1; D call uncertain. The CDR3 contains 12 residues. CDR1 is SGHDT and CDR2 is YYEEEE in the germline V gene. Trimming removed 1 base from V and 6 bases from J, with 7 bases in between. CDR3 DNA sequence: TGTGCCAGCAGCTTGCTACTCTCTGAAGCTTTCTTT. Amino acid sequence: CASSLLLSEAFF. The whole variable domain, remainder taken from reference TRBV5-6 and TRBJ1-1, is DAGVTQSPTHLIKTRGQQVTLRCSPKSGHDTVSWYQQALGQGPQFIFQYYEEEERQRGNFPDRFSGHQFPNYSSELNVNALLLGDSALYLCASSLLLSEAFFGQGTRLTVV.

The chain couples TRBV29-1 to TRBJ1-1, with D tentatively TRBD1 (5 bases). The CDR3 totals 12 residues. The V end was cut by 1 base, the J end by 4 bases, with 7 bases between. In germline, CDR1 is SQVTM, CDR2 ANQGSEA. This CDR3 is CSVEAGITEAFF. The CDR3 nucleotides are TGCAGCGTTGAAGCAGGGATCACTGAAGCTTTCTTT.

The J gene is TRBJ2-5, the V gene TRBV4-2, with 10 bases aligning to TRBD1. From germline, CDR1 is LGHNA and CDR2 YNFKEQ. The trim removed 1 base at V and 5 bases at J, leaving 7 bases unmatched. The CDR3 is 16 amino acids. The CDR3 region has the DNA TGTGCCAGCAGCCAAGGGTGGGACAGGGGTGTGGAGACCCAGTACTTC. This gives the protein CASSQGWDRGVETQYF.

This clone was seen just once. The chain recombines TRBV7-2 with TRBJ1-6, with TRBD1 identical over 9 bases. Germline loops: CDR1 SGHTA, CDR2 FQGNSA. The length of the CDR3 is 14 residues. The V and J ends lost 5 bases and 8 bases, in that order; junction bases with no gene match: 4. CDR3 in amino acids: CASSPRDRDSPLHF. DNA of the CDR3: TGTGCCAGCAGCCCCCGGGACAGGGATTCACCCCTCCACTTT.

This clone was counted only a few times. The CDR3, as DNA: TGTGCCAGCAGTGACTCGAGTCATTCACCCCTCCACTTT. It codes for CASSDSSHSPLHF. J is TRBJ1-6 and V is TRBV6-4, with D hard to call. Trimming cost V 0 bases and J 8 bases, with 5 bases left between them. This CDR3 has 13 residues. Germline V gene data show CDR1 as MRHNA and CDR2 as SNTAGT.

The V call is TRBV5-1, the J call TRBJ2-1; 7 bases agree with TRBD1. Germline V gene data show CDR1 as SGHRS and CDR2 as YFSETQ. Unmatched junction bases numbered 5, after V lost 3 bases and J lost 5 bases. This CDR3 is built from 14 residues. The CDR3 region has the DNA TGCGCCAGCAGCTCTCAAGGGACAGACAATGAGCAGTTCTTC. As protein: CASSSQGTDNEQFF.

This sequence joins TRBV5-4 and TRBJ2-1; TRBD1 matches 8 bases. The length of the CDR3 is 15 residues. CDR1 and CDR2 from the germline V gene are SGHNT and YYREEE (reference sequence). J gave up 2 bases and V 3 bases, and 4 bases lay outside the gene matches. The CDR3 DNA reads TGTGCCAGCAGCTCAAGACAGGGGCCCTACAATGAGCAGTTCTTC. Translated, it gives CASSSRQGPYNEQFF. The entire variable domain, with the rest obtained from reference TRBV5-4 and TRBJ2-1, is as follows: ETGVTQSPTHLIKTRGQQVTLRCSSQSGHNTVSWYQQALGQGPQFIFQYYREEENGRGNFPPRFSGLQFPNYSSELNVNALELDDSALYLCASSSRQGPYNEQFFGPGTRLTVL.

This clone was detected only once. V and J are TRBV28 and TRBJ1-1; 9 nucleotides align to TRBD1. The J segment lost 10 bases and the V segment lost 3 bases, leaving 6 bases of the junction unmatched. CDR1 is MDHEN and CDR2 is SYDVKM in the germline V gene. This CDR3 is 13 amino acids long. The CDR3 is CASSFFTDRGAFF. The DNA of the CDR3 is TGTGCCAGCAGTTTTTTTACGGACAGGGGAGCTTTCTTT. The complete variable domain, with remaining parts taken from reference TRBV28 and TRBJ1-1, reads DVKVTQSSRYLVKRTGEKVFLECVQDMDHENMFWYRQDPGLGLRLIYFSYDVKMKEKGDIPEGYSVSREKKERFSLILESASTNQTSMYLCASSFFTDRGAFFGQGTRLTVV.

This rearrangement joins TRBV10-3 to TRBJ1-6, with TRBD1 matching 7 bases. Germline trimming cut 0 bases from V and 7 bases from J; bases unmatched to any gene: 9. Germline-derived CDR1 and CDR2 are ENHRY and SYGVKD. CDR3 length: 17 amino acids. The CDR3 is CAISESGTEYANSPLHF. CDR3 sequence (DNA): TGTGCCATCAGTGAGTCCGGGACAGAGTATGCGAATTCACCCCTCCACTTT.

The rearrangement joins TRBV27 to TRBJ2-1; possible D gene TRBD2, 6 bases. V was pared by 0 bases and J by 4 bases, with 13 bases between. This CDR3 has 16 amino acids. Germline V gene lookup returns CDR1 MNHEY and CDR2 SMNVEV (reference sequence). CDR3 nucleotides: TGTGCCAGCAGTTTATCCGGGCGGGGCAATTACAATGAGCAGTTCTTC. Its protein product is CASSLSGRGNYNEQFF.

The rearrangement links TRBV6-1 to TRBJ1-2, with D maybe TRBD1 (6 bases). Per the germline V gene, CDR1 is MNHNS and CDR2 is SASEGT. V lost 0 bases to trimming and J lost 7 bases, with 15 bases between them. The CDR3 is 15 residues long. CDR3 region: CASSEAPGGAGGYTF. The CDR3 nucleotides read TGTGCCAGCAGTGAAGCGCCGGGGGGCGCGGGTGGCTACACCTTC.

DNA for the CDR3: TGTGCCAGCAGCTTCGGCAGACTCGGAGAGACCCAGTACTTC. It encodes CASSFGRLGETQYF. The genes are TRBV5-6 and TRBJ2-5; D gene ambiguous. Germline CDR1 is SGHDT and CDR2 is YYEEEE. With 2 bases removed from V and 4 bases from J, the gap between germline ends came to 12 bases. CDR3 length equals 14 residues.

This clone was detected only once. For the CDR3, the DNA is TGTGCCAGCAGACCCGAGACAGGGAGTGGTTCACCCCTCCACTTT. It yields the protein CASRPETGSGSPLHF. The chain recombines TRBV28 with TRBJ1-6, with 7 bases that match TRBD1. J gave up 9 bases and V 6 bases, and 11 bases lay outside the gene matches. The V gene's germline CDR1 is MDHEN and CDR2 SYDVKM. This CDR3 is built from 15 residues.

The genes are TRBV11-2 and TRBJ2-7, with no clear D. CDR1 SGHAT and CDR2 FQNNGV come from the germline V gene. Trimming took 5 bases from V and 4 from J, leaving 6 bases between them. The CDR3 extends over 11 amino acids. CDR3 sequence (DNA): TGTGCCAGCAGCCTCCTGTACGAGCAGTACTTC. Its translation: CASSLLYEQYF.